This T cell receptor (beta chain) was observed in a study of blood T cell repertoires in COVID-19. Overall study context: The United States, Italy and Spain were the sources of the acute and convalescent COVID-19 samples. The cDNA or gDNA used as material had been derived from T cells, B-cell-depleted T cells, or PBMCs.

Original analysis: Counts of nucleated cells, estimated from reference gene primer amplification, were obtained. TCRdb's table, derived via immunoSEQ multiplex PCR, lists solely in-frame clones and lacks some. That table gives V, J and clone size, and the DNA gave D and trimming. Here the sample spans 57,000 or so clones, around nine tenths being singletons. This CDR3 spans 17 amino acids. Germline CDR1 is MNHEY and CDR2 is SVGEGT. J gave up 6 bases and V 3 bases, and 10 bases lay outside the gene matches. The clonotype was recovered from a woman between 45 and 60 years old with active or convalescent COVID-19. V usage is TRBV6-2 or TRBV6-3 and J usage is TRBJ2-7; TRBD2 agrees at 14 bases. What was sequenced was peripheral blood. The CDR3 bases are TGTGCCAGCAGTTATCGAACGGGACTAGCGGGAGATACCGAGCAGTACTTC. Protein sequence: CASSYRTGLAGDTEQYF.